A few counts support the clone carrying this T cell receptor beta chain. At the DNA level, this CDR3 is encoded by other sequences in the same sample as well. Per the germline V gene, CDR1 is SGHRS and CDR2 is YFSETQ. This CDR3 comprises 14 residues. V lost 4 bases and J lost 7; bases outside the gene matches: 2. The data are from a study of blood T cell repertoires in COVID-19. Study background: The United States, Italy and Spain were the sources of the acute and convalescent COVID-19 samples. PBMCs, B-cell-depleted T cells, or T cells provided the cDNA or gDNA that made up the material.

Repertoires were generated with immunoSEQ multiplex PCR, while TCRdb's copy carries only in-frame clones and drops some. This sample has around 100,000 clones; roughly 83% occur once, and the top ten carry around 0.77%. The chain links TRBV5-1 to TRBJ2-1, with TRBD2 matching 13 bases. Sequenced input: peripheral blood. The source is a woman in her seventies with acute or convalescent COVID-19. The CDR3 loop reads CASSRTSGSNEQFF. CDR3 sequence (DNA): TGCGCCAGCAGCCGGACTAGCGGGAGTAATGAGCAGTTCTTC.